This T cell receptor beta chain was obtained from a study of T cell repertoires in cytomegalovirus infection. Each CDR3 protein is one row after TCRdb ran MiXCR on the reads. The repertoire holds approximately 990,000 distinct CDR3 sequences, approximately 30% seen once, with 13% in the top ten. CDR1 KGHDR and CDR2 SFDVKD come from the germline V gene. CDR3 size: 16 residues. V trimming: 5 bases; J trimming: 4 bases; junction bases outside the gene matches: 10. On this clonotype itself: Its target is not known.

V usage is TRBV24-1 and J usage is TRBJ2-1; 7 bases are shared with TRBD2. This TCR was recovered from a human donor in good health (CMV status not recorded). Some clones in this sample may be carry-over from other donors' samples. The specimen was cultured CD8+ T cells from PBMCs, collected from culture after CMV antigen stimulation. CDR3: CATSGGGKAGYNEQFF. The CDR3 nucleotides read TGTGCCACCAGTGGGGGGGGGAAAGCGGGGTACAATGAGCAGTTCTTC.